The next 27 T cell receptor beta chains were all read from a single sample in a study of OX40 agonist ivuxolimab in advanced cancers. Produced via immunoSEQ multiplex PCR; TCRdb's table is partial and in-frame only. The data contain about 26,000 clones, roughly 80% of them singletons. This material consisted of CD4+ or CD8+ T cells sorted from blood, taken in a trial of the OX40 agonist ivuxolimab. The receptors derive from an adult with an advanced solid tumor such as melanoma, head and neck, liver or kidney cancer.

The chain carries TRBV7-9 and TRBJ1-4; D remains ambiguous. V was pared by 5 bases and J by 7 bases, with 17 bases between. Germline V gives CDR1 SEHNR, CDR2 FQNEAQ (reference sequence). This CDR3 has 15 amino acids. This CDR3 is CASSRLTQLSEKLFF. The CDR3 DNA follows: TGTGCCAGCAGCCGACTGACCCAACTAAGTGAAAAACTGTTTTTT.

In its sample, this clone was seen once. The chain employs TRBV7-3 and TRBJ2-5; the match to TRBD2 covers 8 bases. The CDR3 is made up of 15 amino acids. V shed 5 bases, J shed 1 base, and the junction held 6 bases outside the gene matches. Germline CDR1 SGHTA, CDR2 FQGTGA. The CDR3 loop reads CASSAYGGAQETQYF. CDR3 nucleotides: TGTGCCAGCAGCGCCTACGGGGGGGCCCAAGAGACCCAGTACTTC.

CDR3 in DNA: TGTGCCACCAGCAACGAGCGGGGCGGCACAGATACGCAGTATTTT. It is translated as CATSNERGGTDTQYF. The chain employs TRBV15 and TRBJ2-3; 7 bases map to TRBD2. Germline values: CDR1 LNHNV, CDR2 YYDKDF (reference sequence). The CDR3 loop spans 15 amino acids. J gave up 1 base and V 4 bases, and 5 bases lay outside the gene matches.

The chain links TRBV2 to TRBJ2-1; D not certain. The CDR3 consists of 12 residues. The V and J ends lost 5 bases and 6 bases respectively, with 8 bases between them. Germline CDR1 is SNHLY and CDR2 is FYNNEI. The CDR3 loop is CASSTPSNEQFF. In DNA form, the CDR3 reads TGTGCCAGCAGTACCCCCAGCAATGAGCAGTTCTTC.

The chain carries TRBV27 and TRBJ2-5; TRBD2 might be the D (6 bases). Germline-derived CDR1 and CDR2 are MNHEY and SMNVEV (reference sequence). Trimming took off 6 bases at V and 4 bases at J, with 9 bases between the two ends. This CDR3 has 12 amino acids. CDR3 protein: CASRDYGETQYF. Here the CDR3 DNA reads TGTGCCAGCAGGGACTACGGAGAGACCCAGTACTTC.

V is TRBV6-1 and J is TRBJ1-1; D might be TRBD1 (5 bases). Per germline, CDR1 MNHNS and CDR2 SASEGT. Trimming pared 7 bases from V and 4 bases from J, leaving 7 bases between. The length of the CDR3 is 11 residues. CDR3 coding DNA: TGTGCCAGCAATGGGGGCACTGAAGCTTTCTTT. This gives the protein CASNGGTEAFF.

A few counts support this clone. The V and J genes are TRBV9 and TRBJ2-2; no reliable D call. CDR1 and CDR2 (germline): SGDLS, YYNGEE. V was clipped by 4 bases and J by 2 bases, with 3 bases between them. The CDR3 is made up of 12 amino acids. The CDR3, as DNA: TGTGCCAGCAGCCGAAACACCGGGGAGCTGTTTTTT. Translating gives CASSRNTGELFF.

The V gene is TRBV27, the J gene TRBJ2-1, with D perhaps matching TRBD1 (6 bases). Trimming stripped 6 bases from V and 0 bases from J, with 12 bases between. The germline gives CDR1 MNHEY, CDR2 SMNVEV (reference sequence). This CDR3 has 15 residues. CDR3 protein: CASRRTGSSYNEQFF. CDR3 bases: TGTGCCAGCAGGAGAACAGGGAGCTCCTACAATGAGCAGTTCTTC.

The chain combines TRBV13 with TRBJ2-3; tentatively, D is TRBD2 (5 bases). The CDR3 is 16 residues long. V dropped 3 bases and J dropped 4 bases, with 17 bases sitting between them. Germline V gene lookup returns CDR1 PRHDT and CDR2 FYEKMQ (reference sequence). The CDR3 nucleotides read TGTGCCAGCAGCTTCCCGACTAACACGCCTCCAGATACGCAGTATTTT. Translation gives CASSFPTNTPPDTQYF. The full variable domain, with the rest looked up from reference TRBV13 and TRBJ2-3, is AAGVIQSPRHLIKEKRETATLKCYPIPRHDTVYWYQQGPGQDPQFLISFYEKMQSDKGSIPDRFSAQQFSDYHSELNMSSLELGDSALYFCASSFPTNTPPDTQYFGPGTRLTVL.

CDR3 residues: CASSWGLAGGQEQYF. The CDR3, as DNA: TGTGCCAGCAGTTGGGGACTAGCGGGAGGGCAAGAGCAGTACTTC. The chain employs TRBV6-5 and TRBJ2-7, with TRBD2 identical over 16 bases. Germline V gene data show CDR1 as MNHEY and CDR2 as SVGAGI. CDR3 length equals 15 residues. V dropped 4 bases and J dropped 7; count of bases not matched to a gene: 4.

This clone was found once. The chain has TRBV13 and TRBJ2-6; D may correspond to TRBD1 or TRBD2 (5 bases each). CDR1 is PRHDT, CDR2 FYEKMQ, per germline (reference sequence). Trimming shortened V by 1 base and J by 0 bases, and 13 bases separated the two germline ends. The CDR3 is made up of 18 amino acids. CDR3 nucleotides: TGTGCCAGCAGCTTAGATGGGGGTCCCAGCTCTGGGGCCAACGTCCTGACTTTC. It yields the protein CASSLDGGPSSGANVLTF.

The gene calls are TRBV2 and TRBJ1-1; 9 bases map to TRBD1. Losses at the gene ends were 7 bases for V and 1 base for J; bases not matched to a gene: 10. The CDR3 consists of 16 residues. Germline V gene sequence: CDR1 SNHLY, CDR2 FYNNEI. In nucleotides, the CDR3 is TGTGCCAGCATCCGGCTATGGACAGGGGCGAACACTGAAGCTTTCTTT. It yields the protein CASIRLWTGANTEAFF.

The CDR3 DNA is TGTGCCAGCGGTCCTGGGACAGAAATCACCGGGGAGCTGTTTTTT. It codes for CASGPGTEITGELFF. The V and J genes are TRBV6-4 and TRBJ2-2; 7 bases agree with TRBD1. V lost 8 bases, J lost 4 bases, and 10 bases stayed unmatched. Germline V lookup: CDR1 MRHNA, CDR2 SNTAGT. The CDR3 runs to 15 residues.

This clone occurred once. The chain recombines TRBV2 with TRBJ2-7; D uncertain. CDR1 and CDR2 (germline): SNHLY, FYNNEI. Trimming cost V 4 bases and J 7 bases, with 8 bases left between them. This CDR3 spans 11 amino acids. CDR3 DNA sequence: TGTGCCAGCAGTGTAGACGAGGAGCAGTACTTC. Protein product: CASSVDEEQYF.

This clone was detected only once. V usage is TRBV28 and J usage is TRBJ2-7; 8 bases are shared with TRBD2. The J segment lost 2 bases and the V segment lost 5 bases, leaving 8 bases of the junction unmatched. Germline V gene sequence: CDR1 MDHEN, CDR2 SYDVKM. This CDR3 spans 15 amino acids. The CDR3 DNA is TGTGCCAGCAGTCCCATAGCGGGAAGTGCCTACGAGCAGTACTTC. This codes for CASSPIAGSAYEQYF.

The J gene is TRBJ1-5, the V gene TRBV20-1; D is unclear. The CDR3 length is 9 residues. Between the trimmed V and J ends, which lost 6 bases and 10 bases, there was a span of 7 bases. Per the germline V gene, CDR1 is DFQATT and CDR2 is SNEGSKA (reference sequence). CDR3 coding DNA: TGCAGTGCCGGAAGTCCCCAGCATTTT. Encoded protein: CSAGSPQHF.

This clone was detected only once. The chain employs TRBV11-2 and TRBJ1-2, with TRBD1 identical over 7 bases. Germline CDR1 is SGHAT and CDR2 is FQNNGV. Losses at the gene ends were 6 bases for V and 8 bases for J; bases not matched to a gene: 12. The CDR3 contains 14 residues. The CDR3 spells CASSTNRGLRGYTF. CDR3 DNA: TGTGCCAGCAGTACTAACAGGGGACTGCGCGGCTACACCTTC.

This chain links TRBV6-1 with TRBJ2-1; 7 bases match TRBD2. The CDR3 length is 15 residues. J lost 0 bases, V lost 2 bases, and 1 base had no gene match. Germline CDR1 and CDR2: MNHNS and SASEGT. The CDR3 nucleotides are TGTGCCAGCAGTGAACGACTAGCCTCCTACAATGAGCAGTTCTTC. It encodes CASSERLASYNEQFF.

This chain joins TRBV2 and TRBJ2-1, with D tentatively TRBD2 (7 bases). CDR1 is SNHLY, CDR2 FYNNEI, per germline. The V end lost 7 bases, the J end lost 2 bases, and 18 bases lay between the germline ends. The CDR3 is made up of 16 amino acids. The CDR3 sequence: CASTRERGGTYNEQFF. CDR3 bases: TGTGCCAGCACCCGTGAGAGGGGGGGAACCTACAATGAGCAGTTCTTC.

The chain carries TRBV6-4 and TRBJ1-2; 9 nucleotides line up with TRBD1. CDR3 size: 15 residues. V shed 1 base and J 3 bases; nucleotides not matched to a gene: 3. Germline-derived CDR1 and CDR2 are MRHNA and SNTAGT. The CDR3 here is CASSDWDREDYGYTF. The CDR3 nucleotides read TGTGCCAGCAGTGACTGGGACAGGGAGGACTATGGCTACACCTTC.

The chain employs TRBV5-4 and TRBJ1-1; the D gene is possibly TRBD1 (5 bases). Trimming removed 3 bases from V and 5 bases from J, with 8 bases in between. The CDR3 is 12 residues long. In germline, CDR1 is SGHNT, CDR2 YYREEE (reference sequence). As DNA, the CDR3 is TGTGCCAGCAGCTCAGGGAATACTGAAGCTTTCTTT. This sequence encodes CASSSGNTEAFF.

The chain carries TRBV9 and TRBJ2-7; D is ambiguous. V was trimmed by 0 bases and J by 0 bases, leaving 7 bases between them. The CDR3 extends over 14 amino acids. CDR1 is SGDLS and CDR2 is YYNGEE in the germline V gene. This CDR3 is CASSVAGPSYEQYF. The CDR3 DNA sequence: TGTGCCAGCAGCGTAGCAGGTCCCTCCTACGAGCAGTACTTC.

This chain links TRBV5-6 with TRBJ2-3; D may be TRBD1 (6 bases). The ends were cut back, 4 bases at V and 7 bases at J, with 10 bases in the middle. CDR3 length: 12 residues. Looked up from germline, CDR1 is SGHDT and CDR2 is YYEEEE. The CDR3 spells CASSDGQYTQYF. The CDR3 nucleotides read TGTGCCAGCAGCGACGGACAGTATACGCAGTATTTT.

The V gene is TRBV4-1, the J gene TRBJ2-4; the D call may be TRBD1 or TRBD2 (5 bases each). CDR1 and CDR2 (germline): MGHRA, YSYEKL. CDR3 length equals 17 residues. Deletions cut 1 base from V and 5 bases from J, with 18 bases between. CDR3 loop: CASSQVSGEGIENIQYF. The CDR3 bases are TGCGCCAGCAGCCAAGTCTCTGGCGAGGGGATCGAAAACATTCAGTACTTC.

The chain joins TRBV5-5 to TRBJ2-1; the D is unclear. V shed 4 bases and J shed 5 bases, with 10 bases lying between them. Germline V gene sequence: CDR1 SGHKS, CDR2 YYEKEE (reference sequence). The CDR3 covers 13 residues. CDR3 DNA sequence: TGTGCCAGCAGCACGGACCCAGACAATGAGCAGTTCTTC. Translating it yields CASSTDPDNEQFF.

CDR3 DNA: TGTGCCAGCAGTGGGAAGGGCCCCGATACGCAGTATTTT. This codes for CASSGKGPDTQYF. The chain is built from TRBV2 and TRBJ2-3; no reliable D call. Germline V lookup: CDR1 SNHLY, CDR2 FYNNEI. The germline V and J ends were trimmed by 4 bases and 6 bases, with 11 bases remaining between them. The CDR3 runs 13 residues. The complete variable domain, with remaining parts taken from reference TRBV2 and TRBJ2-3, reads EPEVTQTPSHQVTQMGQEVILRCVPISNHLYFYWYRQILGQKVEFLVSFYNNEISEKSEIFDDQFSVERPDGSNFTLKIRSTKLEDSAMYFCASSGKGPDTQYFGPGTRLTVL.

This clone was seen more than once but under ten times. The chain has TRBV30 and TRBJ2-7; the D gene is possibly TRBD1 (5 bases). Germline values: CDR1 GTSNPN, CDR2 SVGIG (reference sequence). Trimming pared 3 bases from V and 2 bases from J, leaving 20 bases between. The CDR3 loop spans 16 amino acids. The CDR3 sequence: CAWSELGQVHPYEQYF. CDR3 sequence (DNA): TGTGCCTGGAGCGAGCTGGGGCAGGTCCATCCCTACGAGCAGTACTTC.